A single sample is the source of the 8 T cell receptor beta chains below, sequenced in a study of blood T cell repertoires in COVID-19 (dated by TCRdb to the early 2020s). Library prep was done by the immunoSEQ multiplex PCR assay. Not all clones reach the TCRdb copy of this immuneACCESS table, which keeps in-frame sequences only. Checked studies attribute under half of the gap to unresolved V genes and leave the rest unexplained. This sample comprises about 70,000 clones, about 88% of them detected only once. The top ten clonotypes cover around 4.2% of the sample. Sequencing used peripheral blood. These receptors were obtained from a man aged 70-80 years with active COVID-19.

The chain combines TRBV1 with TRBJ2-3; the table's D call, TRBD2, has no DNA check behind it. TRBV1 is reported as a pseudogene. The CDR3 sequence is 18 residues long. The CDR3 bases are TGCACCAGCAGCCAAGGGGGAGCTAGCGGAAAGAGCACAGATACGCAGTATTTT. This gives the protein CTSSQGGASGKSTDTQYF.

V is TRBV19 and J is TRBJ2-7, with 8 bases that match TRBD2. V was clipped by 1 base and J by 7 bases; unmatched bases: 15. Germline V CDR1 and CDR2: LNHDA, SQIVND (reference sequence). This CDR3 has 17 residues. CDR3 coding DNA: TGTGCCAGTAGTATAGCCCTCTGGAGCGGGAGCGGGGGTGAGCAGTACTTC. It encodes CASSIALWSGSGGEQYF.

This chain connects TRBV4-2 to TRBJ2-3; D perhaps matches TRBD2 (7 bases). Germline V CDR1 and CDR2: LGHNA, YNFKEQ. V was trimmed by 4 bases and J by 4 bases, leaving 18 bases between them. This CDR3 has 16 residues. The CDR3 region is CASSRRLAGEADTQYF. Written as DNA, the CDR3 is TGTGCCAGCAGCCGCAGACTAGCAGGGGAGGCAGATACGCAGTATTTT.

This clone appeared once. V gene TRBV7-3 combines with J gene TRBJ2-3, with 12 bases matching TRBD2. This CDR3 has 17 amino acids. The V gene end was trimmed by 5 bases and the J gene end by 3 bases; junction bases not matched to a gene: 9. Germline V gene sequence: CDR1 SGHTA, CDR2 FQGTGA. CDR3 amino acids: CASSPALAGGGTDTQYF. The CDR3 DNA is TGTGCCAGCAGCCCCGCCCTAGCGGGAGGGGGGACAGATACGCAGTATTTT.

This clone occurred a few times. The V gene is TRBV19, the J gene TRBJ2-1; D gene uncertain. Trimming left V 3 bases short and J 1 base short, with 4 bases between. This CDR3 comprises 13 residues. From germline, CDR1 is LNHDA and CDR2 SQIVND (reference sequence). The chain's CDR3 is CASSINSYNEQFF. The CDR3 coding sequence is TGTGCCAGTAGTATTAATTCCTACAATGAGCAGTTCTTC.

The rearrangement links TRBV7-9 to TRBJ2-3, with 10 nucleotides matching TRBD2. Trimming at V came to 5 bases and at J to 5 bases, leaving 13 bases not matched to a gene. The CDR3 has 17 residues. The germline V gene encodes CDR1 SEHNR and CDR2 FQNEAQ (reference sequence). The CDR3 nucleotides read TGTGCCAGCAGCCCGGGTGGGCTAGCGGGAGTTCGAGATACGCAGTATTTT. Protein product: CASSPGGLAGVRDTQYF.

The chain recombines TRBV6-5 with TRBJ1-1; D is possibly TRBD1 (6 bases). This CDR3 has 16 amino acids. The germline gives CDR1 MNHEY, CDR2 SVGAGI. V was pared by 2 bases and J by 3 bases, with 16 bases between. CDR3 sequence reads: CASSYGSGAGDTEAFF. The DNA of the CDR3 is TGTGCCAGCAGTTACGGGTCAGGGGCCGGAGACACTGAAGCTTTCTTT.

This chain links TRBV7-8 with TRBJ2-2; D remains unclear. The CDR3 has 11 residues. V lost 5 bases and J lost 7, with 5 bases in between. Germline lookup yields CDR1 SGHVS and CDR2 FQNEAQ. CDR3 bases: TGTGCCAGCAGCCCCCTCGGGGAGCTGTTTTTT. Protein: CASSPLGELFF. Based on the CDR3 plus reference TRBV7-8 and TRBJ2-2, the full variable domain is GAGVSQSPRYKVAKRGQDVALRCDPISGHVSLFWYQQALGQGPEFLTYFQNEAQLDKSGLPSDRFFAERPEGSVSTLKIQRTQQEDSAVYLCASSPLGELFFGEGSRLTVL.